This T cell receptor beta chain was recorded in a study of blood T cell repertoires in COVID-19. TCRdb keeps only in-frame clones here, not all; method: immunoSEQ multiplex PCR. The sample shows about 190,000 clones, roughly 87% of them seen only once. The CDR3 has 16 amino acids. Germline CDR1 reads SGHTA; CDR2 reads FQGNSA. Trimming cost V 5 bases and J 4 bases; bases outside gene matches: 13. This clone was observed once. Sequenced: peripheral blood. The source of this sequence is a woman between 40 and 50 years old with acute or convalescent COVID-19. V and J are TRBV7-2 and TRBJ1-2; 7 bases map to TRBD1. CDR3 bases: TGTGCCAGCAGCCTGCGTCTCCTGACAGGGATCTATGGCTACACCTTC. It specifies CASSLRLLTGIYGYTF. Full variable domain (remainder filled in from reference TRBV7-2 and TRBJ1-2): GAGVSQSPSNKVTEKGKDVELRCDPISGHTALYWYRQSLGQGLEFLIYFQGNSAPDKSGLPSDRFSAERTGGSVSTLTIQRTQQEDSAVYLCASSLRLLTGIYGYTFGSGTRLTVV.